The text below deals with one T cell receptor (beta chain). Its antigen remains unidentified. The data derive from a study of CD4 T cells in relation to SARS-CoV-2 and coronaviruses. Across the whole study: The restricting HLA molecule for shared crossreactive spike epitopes was mapped.

CD4+ T cells from unexposed donors were obtained before the COVID-19 pandemic (2011-2018). Here immunoSEQ multiplex PCR was the method, and the copy in TCRdb shows in-frame clones only, minus some. The data show 60,000 to 85,000 clones, approximately 95% seen once. General observations from the study: Each donor contributed either pre-pandemic or post-infection samples, not both.

Trimming cost V 6 bases and J 7 bases, with 22 bases left between them. The CDR3 length is 16 residues. Germline lookup yields CDR1 SNHLY and CDR2 FYNNEI. This receptor was identified in a human donor in good health. The genes are TRBV2 and TRBJ1-5; maybe TRBD1 (5 bases). The sequenced material came from naive CD4+ T cells from PBMCs. Sample subset: naive CD4+ T cells isolated by negative enrichment. The CDR3 spells CASRPSLRDFGQPQHF. The CDR3 nucleotides read TGTGCCAGCAGACCCTCCCTCCGGGACTTCGGACAGCCCCAGCATTTT.